This T cell receptor beta chain was retrieved from a study of molecular identifiers for immune sequencing clone quantification. Details on this clonotype: It may be a read error: a sequence one base away is much more abundant.

The CDR3 has 12 residues. Germline V lookup: CDR1 MNHNY, CDR2 SVGAGI (reference sequence). One entry per CDR3 protein results from TCRdb running MiXCR on the PCR reads. This sample has about 320,000 distinct CDR3 sequences, with roughly a fifth found just once. The rearrangement links TRBV6-6 to TRBJ1-5; D uncertain. Sample: naive CD8+ T cells from blood, with Jurkat cell RNA spiked in. Subset noted: FACS-sorted CD8+CD4-CCR7+CD45RA+ naive T cells. The receptor was isolated from a human donor in good health. Some libraries in this study had Jurkat cell RNA spiked in. CDR3 in DNA: TGTGCCAGCAGTCCGCTCCGTCAGCCCCGGCATTTT. The encoded protein is CASSPLRQPRHF.